Below are 19 T cell receptor beta chains sequenced from a single sample in a study of regulatory T cells in long-lasting Graves disease. Investigators prepared the TCR beta libraries by applying iRepertoire HTBI primers and Arm-PCR of CDR3 regions. TCRdb re-called the multiplex PCR reads with MiXCR, one entry per CDR3 protein. This sample has 370,000 or so distinct CDR3 sequences, with roughly 15% found just once. Time point given: newly diagnosed GD, antithyroid drugs for less than 3 months. PBMC-derived RNA was used for the TCR library. These data were likewise used in another study, on T cells in Graves' hyperthyroidism and ophthalmopathy.

The sequenced sample was peripheral blood mononuclear cells (PBMCs), obtained at new diagnosis, from a patient treated with antithyroid drugs. The receptors shown here come from a woman between 18 and 29 years old with Graves disease.

The chain links TRBV6-1 to TRBJ1-4, with D possibly TRBD1 on 5 matching bases. Germline CDR1 and CDR2: MNHNS and SASEGT. This CDR3 is built from 15 residues. Trimming took off 6 bases at V and 3 bases at J, with 14 bases between the two ends. This chain's CDR3 is CASRDDGGANEKLFF. The CDR3 nucleotides read TGTGCCAGCAGAGATGACGGAGGGGCTAATGAAAAACTGTTTTTT.

In its sample, this clonotype was seen many times. V usage is TRBV7-8 and J usage is TRBJ2-5; D gene uncertain. The CDR3 runs to 15 residues. Trimming left V 4 bases short and J 0 bases short, with 12 bases between. Looked up from germline, CDR1 is SGHVS and CDR2 is FQNEAQ. The CDR3 coding sequence is TGTGCCAGCAGCTACCGGGCCCGGTACCAAGAGACCCAGTACTTC. It encodes CASSYRARYQETQYF.

The rearrangement uses TRBV7-8 and TRBJ2-7; D might be TRBD2 (6 bases). This CDR3 contains 14 residues. V lost 3 bases, J lost 7 bases, and 16 bases lay in between. CDR1 and CDR2 from the germline V gene are SGHVS and FQNEAQ. The CDR3 region has the DNA TGTGCCAGCAGCTTCCGCGGGGTAGTTAGAGAGCAGTACTTC. It specifies CASSFRGVVREQYF.

The chain links TRBV9 to TRBJ1-5, with D unclear. The V end lost 4 bases, the J end lost 3 bases, and 17 bases lay between the germline ends. Germline V lookup: CDR1 SGDLS, CDR2 YYNGEE. The CDR3 spans 16 residues. This CDR3 reads CASSLHGREINQPQHF. The CDR3 bases are TGTGCCAGCAGCTTGCACGGACGGGAAATCAATCAGCCCCAGCATTTT.

This clonotype was picked up a small number of times. The chain is built from TRBV27 and TRBJ2-7, with a possible D match to TRBD2 (5 bases). Germline V CDR1 and CDR2: MNHEY, SMNVEV (reference sequence). Trimming shortened V by 5 bases and J by 4 bases, and 12 bases separated the two germline ends. The CDR3 contains 13 residues. CDR3 sequence: CASSNGRVYEQYF. CDR3 bases: TGTGCCAGCAGTAACGGGCGGGTGTACGAGCAGTACTTC.

This clonotype was detected many times. This sequence joins TRBV28 and TRBJ2-3; 7 bases align to TRBD2. The CDR3 totals 15 residues. With 3 bases clipped from V and 2 bases from J, the junction kept 5 bases outside the gene matches. CDR1 and CDR2 from the germline V gene are MDHEN and SYDVKM. Here the CDR3 reads CASSFYREATDTQYF. CDR3 DNA sequence: TGTGCCAGCAGTTTTTATCGGGAGGCCACAGATACGCAGTATTTT.

This chain uses TRBV7-9 with TRBJ2-7; D may correspond to TRBD1 or TRBD2 (5 bases each). Germline CDR1 and CDR2: SEHNR and FQNEAQ (reference sequence). The V end lost 3 bases, the J end lost 2 bases, and 11 bases lay between the germline ends. The CDR3 is 14 amino acids. The CDR3 protein is CASSFETGPYEQYF. DNA of the CDR3: TGTGCCAGCAGCTTTGAAACGGGACCCTACGAGCAGTACTTC.

This clonotype has ten or more counts. J is TRBJ2-1 and V is TRBV6-1, with 9 bases fitting TRBD2. Germline assignment: CDR1 MNHNS and CDR2 SASEGT. This CDR3 has 13 amino acids. J was trimmed by 13 bases and V by 1 base; bases with no gene match: 5. CDR3 nucleotides: TGTGCCAGCAGTGAAGGGCGGGGGGGCCGACAGTTCTTC. Its translation is CASSEGRGGRQFF.

This clonotype showed up just a few times. The CDR3 sequence: CASSLGLGGTSPLHF. CDR3 sequence (DNA): TGTGCCAGCAGCTTAGGCCTGGGGGGTACTTCACCCCTCCACTTT. This chain connects TRBV13 to TRBJ1-6, with D possibly TRBD1 on 5 matching bases. The V and J ends lost 0 bases and 9 bases respectively, with 12 bases between them. The length of the CDR3 is 15 residues. In germline, CDR1 is PRHDT, CDR2 FYEKMQ (reference sequence). The full variable domain, with the rest looked up from reference TRBV13 and TRBJ1-6, is AAGVIQSPRHLIKEKRETATLKCYPIPRHDTVYWYQQGPGQDPQFLISFYEKMQSDKGSIPDRFSAQQFSDYHSELNMSSLELGDSALYFCASSLGLGGTSPLHFGNGTRLTVT.

This clonotype was found many times. The chain uses TRBV2 and TRBJ1-6; 8 bases fit TRBD1. With V trimmed by 0 bases and J by 10 bases, 14 bases remained unmatched. Per germline, CDR1 SNHLY and CDR2 FYNNEI. The CDR3 sequence is 18 residues long. The chain's CDR3 is CASSEASRGRSVRSPLHF. CDR3 in DNA: TGTGCCAGCAGTGAAGCGAGCAGGGGGCGATCTGTCAGGTCACCCCTCCACTTT.

This clonotype was seen ten or more times. The chain recombines TRBV5-1 with TRBJ1-1; D might be TRBD1 (6 bases). Looked up from germline, CDR1 is SGHRS and CDR2 is YFSETQ. V was pared by 4 bases and J by 8 bases, with 18 bases between. CDR3 length: 14 amino acids. CDR3 nucleotides: TGCGCCAGCAGCCCTGGACAGTTCGAAAAGGAAGCTTTCTTT. Translated: CASSPGQFEKEAFF. Based on the CDR3 plus reference TRBV5-1 and TRBJ1-1, the full variable domain is KAGVTQTPRYLIKTRGQQVTLSCSPISGHRSVSWYQQTPGQGLQFLFEYFSETQRNKGNFPGRFSGRQFSNSRSEMNVSTLELGDSALYLCASSPGQFEKEAFFGQGTRLTVV.

V gene TRBV7-6 combines with J gene TRBJ1-3; D might be TRBD1 (6 bases). Between the trimmed V and J ends, which lost 4 bases and 3 bases, there was a span of 16 bases. CDR1 is SGHVS, CDR2 FNYEAQ, per germline. The CDR3 runs to 16 residues. CDR3 sequence reads: CASSSPGAGVGNTIYF. CDR3 sequence (DNA): TGTGCCAGCAGCTCCCCTGGGGCAGGGGTTGGAAACACCATATATTTT. Using reference TRBV7-6 and TRBJ1-3 for the parts outside the CDR3, the full variable domain is GAGVSQSPRYKVTKRGQDVALRCDPISGHVSLYWYRQALGQGPEFLTYFNYEAQQDKSGLPNDRFSAERPEGSISTLTIQRTEQRDSAMYRCASSSPGAGVGNTIYFGEGSWLTVV.

This clonotype was observed many times. CDR3 nucleotides: TGCAGTGCTAGTATGATTCCGGGAGGGCCGAGGAATGAGCAGTTCTTC. Translated, it gives CSASMIPGGPRNEQFF. The chain employs TRBV20-1 and TRBJ2-1, with TRBD2 matching 8 bases. The CDR3 totals 16 residues. After removal of 3 bases from V and 7 bases from J, the junction contained 14 bases not matched to a gene. The germline CDR1 and CDR2 sequences are DFQATT and SNEGSKA (reference sequence).

This chain connects TRBV6-2 or TRBV6-3 to TRBJ2-6, with D maybe TRBD2 (7 bases). The V end lost 0 bases, the J end lost 2 bases, and 14 bases lay between the germline ends. Germline CDR1 reads MNHEY; CDR2 reads SVGEGT. This CDR3 is built from 18 residues. CDR3 amino acids: CASSYSRGAPAGANVLTF. The CDR3 coding sequence is TGTGCCAGCAGTTACTCTCGGGGGGCGCCAGCTGGGGCCAACGTCCTGACTTTC.

This clonotype occurred many times. The chain combines TRBV15 with TRBJ1-2, with unresolved D. Germline CDR1 is LNHNV and CDR2 is YYDKDF (reference sequence). CDR3 length equals 14 residues. The ends were cut back, 5 bases at V and 6 bases at J, with 16 bases in the middle. The DNA for the CDR3 is TGTGCCACCAGCGTACAGACTTCTCGGAATGGCTACACCTTC. This sequence encodes CATSVQTSRNGYTF.

The rearrangement links TRBV5-1 to TRBJ1-5, with 8 bases lining up with TRBD1. The CDR3 totals 15 residues. Germline trimming cut 0 bases from V and 6 bases from J; bases unmatched to any gene: 5. Germline CDR1 reads SGHRS; CDR2 reads YFSETQ. CDR3 coding DNA: TGCGCCAGCAGCTTGGAAGCGGGGACAGGTCAGCCCCAGCATTTT. Encoded protein: CASSLEAGTGQPQHF.

This clonotype was seen repeatedly, ten times or more. This chain links TRBV7-2 with TRBJ1-2, with 7 bases identical to TRBD1. The CDR3 is 15 amino acids. V trimming: 5 bases; J trimming: 4 bases; junction bases outside the gene matches: 10. CDR1 is SGHTA and CDR2 is FQGNSA in the germline V gene. The CDR3 here is CASSLDRELIYGYTF. CDR3 sequence (DNA): TGTGCCAGCAGCCTAGACAGGGAGCTGATCTATGGCTACACCTTC.

This clonotype was seen at least ten times. The V gene is TRBV11-2, the J gene TRBJ1-2; the match to TRBD1 covers 7 bases. This CDR3 has 15 amino acids. The V gene's germline CDR1 is SGHAT and CDR2 FQNNGV. V dropped 5 bases and J dropped 4; count of bases not matched to a gene: 10. The CDR3 nucleotides are TGTGCCAGCAGCCTCCAGACAGGGACCACCTATGGCTACACCTTC. As protein: CASSLQTGTTYGYTF.

This clonotype was counted between two and nine times. This rearrangement joins TRBV14 to TRBJ2-2; D is undetermined. Trimming cost V 3 bases and J 0 bases, with 11 bases left between them. The V gene's germline CDR1 is SGHDN and CDR2 FVKESK. CDR3 size: 16 residues. The CDR3: CASSHVSSTNTGELFF. CDR3 DNA: TGTGCCAGCAGCCATGTTTCATCCACGAACACCGGGGAGCTGTTTTTT.